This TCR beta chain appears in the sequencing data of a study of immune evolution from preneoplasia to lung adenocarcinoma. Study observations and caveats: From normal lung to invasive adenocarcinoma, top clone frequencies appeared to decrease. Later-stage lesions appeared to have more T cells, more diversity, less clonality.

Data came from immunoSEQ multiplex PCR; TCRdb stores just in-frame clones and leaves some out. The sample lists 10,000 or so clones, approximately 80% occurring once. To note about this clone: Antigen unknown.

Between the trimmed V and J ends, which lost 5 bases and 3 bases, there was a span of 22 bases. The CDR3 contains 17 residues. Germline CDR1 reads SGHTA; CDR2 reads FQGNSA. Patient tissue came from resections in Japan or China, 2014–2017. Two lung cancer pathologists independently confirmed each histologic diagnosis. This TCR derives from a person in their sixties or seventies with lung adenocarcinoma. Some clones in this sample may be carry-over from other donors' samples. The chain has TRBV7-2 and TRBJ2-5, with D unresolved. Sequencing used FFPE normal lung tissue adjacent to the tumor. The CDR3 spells CASSAKRGSGFKETQYF. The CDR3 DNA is TGTGCCAGCAGCGCCAAGCGCGGCTCGGGTTTCAAAGAGACCCAGTACTTC.